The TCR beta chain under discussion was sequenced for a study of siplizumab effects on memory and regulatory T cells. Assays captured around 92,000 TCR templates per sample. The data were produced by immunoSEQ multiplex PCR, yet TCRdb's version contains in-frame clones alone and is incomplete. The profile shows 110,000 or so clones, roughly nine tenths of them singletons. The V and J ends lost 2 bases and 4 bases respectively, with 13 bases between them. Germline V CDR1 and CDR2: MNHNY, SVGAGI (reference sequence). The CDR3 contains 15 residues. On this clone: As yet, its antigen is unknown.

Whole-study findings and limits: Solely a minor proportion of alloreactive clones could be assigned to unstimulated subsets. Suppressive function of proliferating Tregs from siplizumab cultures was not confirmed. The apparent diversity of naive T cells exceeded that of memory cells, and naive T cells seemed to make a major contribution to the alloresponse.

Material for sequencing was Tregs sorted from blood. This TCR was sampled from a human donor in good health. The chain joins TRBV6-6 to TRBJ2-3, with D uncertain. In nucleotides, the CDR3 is TGTGCCAGCAGTTACCGAGTGATTGGCGCAGATACGCAGTATTTT. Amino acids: CASSYRVIGADTQYF.